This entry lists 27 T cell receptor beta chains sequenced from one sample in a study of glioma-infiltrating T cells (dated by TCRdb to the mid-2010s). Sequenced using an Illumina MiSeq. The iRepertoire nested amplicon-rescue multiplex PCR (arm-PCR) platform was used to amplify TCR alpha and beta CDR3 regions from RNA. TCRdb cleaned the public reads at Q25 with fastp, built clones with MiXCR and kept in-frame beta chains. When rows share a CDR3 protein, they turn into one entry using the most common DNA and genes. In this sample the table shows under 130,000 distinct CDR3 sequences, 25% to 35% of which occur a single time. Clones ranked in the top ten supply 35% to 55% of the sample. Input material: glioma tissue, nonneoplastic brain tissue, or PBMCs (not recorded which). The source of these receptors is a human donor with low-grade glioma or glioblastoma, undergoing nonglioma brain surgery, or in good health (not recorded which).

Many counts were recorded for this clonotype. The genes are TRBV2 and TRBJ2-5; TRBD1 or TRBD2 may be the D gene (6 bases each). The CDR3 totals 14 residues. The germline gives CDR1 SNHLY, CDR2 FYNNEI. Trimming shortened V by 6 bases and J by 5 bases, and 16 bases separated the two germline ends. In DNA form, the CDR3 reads TGTGCCAGCAGCAGGGGTCAAGGGGGGGAGACCCAGTACTTC. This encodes CASSRGQGGETQYF.

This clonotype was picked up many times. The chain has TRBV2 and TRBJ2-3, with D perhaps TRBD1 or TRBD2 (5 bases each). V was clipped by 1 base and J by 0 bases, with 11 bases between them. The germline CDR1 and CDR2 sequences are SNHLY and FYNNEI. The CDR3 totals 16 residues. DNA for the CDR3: TGTGCCAGCAGTGAAGAAGGGACGTTCAGCACAGATACGCAGTATTTT. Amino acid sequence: CASSEEGTFSTDTQYF.

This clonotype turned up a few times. For the CDR3, the DNA is TGTGCCAGTAGTAACTTGTGGACCGGGGAGCTGTTTTTT. Translation: CASSNLWTGELFF. The rearrangement links TRBV19 to TRBJ2-2; D not certain. Germline V gene data show CDR1 as LNHDA and CDR2 as SQIVND (reference sequence). This CDR3 is 13 amino acids long. Deletions cut 4 bases from V and 5 bases from J, with 8 bases between. The entire variable domain, with the rest obtained from reference TRBV19 and TRBJ2-2, is as follows: DGGITQSPKYLFRKEGQNVTLSCEQNLNHDAMYWYRQDPGQGLRLIYYSQIVNDFQKGDIAEGYSVSREKKESFPLTVTSAQKNPTAFYLCASSNLWTGELFFGEGSRLTVL.

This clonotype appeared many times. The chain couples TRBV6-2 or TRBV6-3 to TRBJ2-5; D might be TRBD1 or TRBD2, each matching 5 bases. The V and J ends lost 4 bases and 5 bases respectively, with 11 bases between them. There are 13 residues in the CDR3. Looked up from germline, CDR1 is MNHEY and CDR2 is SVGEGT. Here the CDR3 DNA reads TGTGCCAGCAGTTTGGGGGACGCCGAGACCCAGTACTTC. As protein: CASSLGDAETQYF.

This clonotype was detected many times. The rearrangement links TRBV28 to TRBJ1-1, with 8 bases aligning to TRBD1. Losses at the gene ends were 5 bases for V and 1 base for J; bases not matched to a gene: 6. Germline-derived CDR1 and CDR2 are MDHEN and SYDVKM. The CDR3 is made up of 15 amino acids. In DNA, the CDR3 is TGTGCCAGCAGTCCCCGACAGGGGAGGAACACTGAAGCTTTCTTT. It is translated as CASSPRQGRNTEAFF.

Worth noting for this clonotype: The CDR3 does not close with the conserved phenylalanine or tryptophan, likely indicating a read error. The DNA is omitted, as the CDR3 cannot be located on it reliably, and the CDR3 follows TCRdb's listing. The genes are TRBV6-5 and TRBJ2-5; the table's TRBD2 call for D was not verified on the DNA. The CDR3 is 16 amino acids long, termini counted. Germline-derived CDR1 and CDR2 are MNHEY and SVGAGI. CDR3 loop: CASSEGKLSGEETQHL.

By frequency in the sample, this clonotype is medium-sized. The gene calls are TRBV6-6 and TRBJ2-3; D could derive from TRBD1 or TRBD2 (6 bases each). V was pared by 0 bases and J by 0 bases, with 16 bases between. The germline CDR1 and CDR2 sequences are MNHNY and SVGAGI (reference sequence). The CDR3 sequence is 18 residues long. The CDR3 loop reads CASSYSGSGATSTDTQYF. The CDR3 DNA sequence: TGTGCCAGCAGTTACTCGGGATCGGGGGCCACTAGCACAGATACGCAGTATTTT.

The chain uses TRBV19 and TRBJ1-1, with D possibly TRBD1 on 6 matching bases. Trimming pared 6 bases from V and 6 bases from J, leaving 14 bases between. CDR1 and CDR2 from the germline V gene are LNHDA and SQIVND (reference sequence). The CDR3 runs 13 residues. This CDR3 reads CASRLQGFPEAFF. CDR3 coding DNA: TGTGCCAGTAGGCTACAGGGATTCCCTGAAGCTTTCTTT.

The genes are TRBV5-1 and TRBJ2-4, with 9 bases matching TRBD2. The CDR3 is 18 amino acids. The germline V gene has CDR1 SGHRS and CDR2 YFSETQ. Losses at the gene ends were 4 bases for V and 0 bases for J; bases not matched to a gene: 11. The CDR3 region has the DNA TGCGCCAGCAGCCCTGGACTAGCGAGGAATCTAGCCAAAAACATTCAGTACTTC. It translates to CASSPGLARNLAKNIQYF.

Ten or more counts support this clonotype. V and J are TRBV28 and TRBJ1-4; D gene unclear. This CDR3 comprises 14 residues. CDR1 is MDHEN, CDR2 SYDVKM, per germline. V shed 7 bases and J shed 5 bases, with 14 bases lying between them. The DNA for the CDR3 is TGTGCCAGCACCCCTGCCAGGCCCAATGAAAAACTGTTTTTT. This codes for CASTPARPNEKLFF.

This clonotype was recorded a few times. CDR3 protein: CASTNGKSSYNEQFF. In DNA form, the CDR3 reads TGTGCCAGCACGAACGGGAAGAGCTCCTACAATGAGCAGTTCTTC. This sequence joins TRBV5-4 and TRBJ2-1; tentative D call: TRBD2 (5 bases). Germline V gives CDR1 SGHNT, CDR2 YYREEE (reference sequence). CDR3 length: 15 amino acids. Trimming pared 6 bases from V and 0 bases from J, leaving 13 bases between.

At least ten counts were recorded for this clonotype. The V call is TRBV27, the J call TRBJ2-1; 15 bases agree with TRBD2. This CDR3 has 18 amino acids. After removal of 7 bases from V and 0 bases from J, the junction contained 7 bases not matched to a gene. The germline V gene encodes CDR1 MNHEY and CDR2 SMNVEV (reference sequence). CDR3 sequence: CASTLGLAGGSSYNEQFF. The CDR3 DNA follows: TGTGCCAGCACCCTGGGACTAGCGGGGGGTAGCTCCTACAATGAGCAGTTCTTC.

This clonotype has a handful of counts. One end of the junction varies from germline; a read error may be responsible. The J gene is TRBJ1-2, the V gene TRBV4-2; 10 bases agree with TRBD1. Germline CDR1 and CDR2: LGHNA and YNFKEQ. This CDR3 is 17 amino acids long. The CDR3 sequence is CASSEERWGTGAPGYTF. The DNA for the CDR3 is TGTGCCAGCAGCGAAGAAAGATGGGGGACAGGGGCCCCCGGCTACACCTTC.

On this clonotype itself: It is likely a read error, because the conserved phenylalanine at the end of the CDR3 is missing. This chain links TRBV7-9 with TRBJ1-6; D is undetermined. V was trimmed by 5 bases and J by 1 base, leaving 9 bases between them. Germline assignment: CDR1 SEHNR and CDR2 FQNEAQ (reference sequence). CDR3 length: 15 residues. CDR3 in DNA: TGTGCCAGCAGCGTAAGAGGATCCTATAATTCACCCCTCCACCTT. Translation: CASSVRGSYNSPLHL.

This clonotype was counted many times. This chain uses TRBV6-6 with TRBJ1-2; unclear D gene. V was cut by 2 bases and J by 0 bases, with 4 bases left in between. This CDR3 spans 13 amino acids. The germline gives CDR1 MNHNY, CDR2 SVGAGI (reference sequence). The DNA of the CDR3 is TGTGCCAGCAGTTACGGTACTAACTATGGCTACACCTTC. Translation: CASSYGTNYGYTF.

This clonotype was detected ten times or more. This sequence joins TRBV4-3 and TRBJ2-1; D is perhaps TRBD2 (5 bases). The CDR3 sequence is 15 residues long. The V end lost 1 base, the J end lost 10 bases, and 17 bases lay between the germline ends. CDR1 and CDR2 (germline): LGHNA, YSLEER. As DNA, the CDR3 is TGCGCCAGCAGCCAAGTAAGGGAGAGGGCCTACGAGCAGTTCTTC. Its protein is CASSQVRERAYEQFF.

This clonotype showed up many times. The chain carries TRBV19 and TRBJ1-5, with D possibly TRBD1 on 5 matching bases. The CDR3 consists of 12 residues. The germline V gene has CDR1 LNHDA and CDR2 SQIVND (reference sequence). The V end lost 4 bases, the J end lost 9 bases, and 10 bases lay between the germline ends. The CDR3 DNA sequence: TGTGCCAGTAGTAAAGGGGAGCGGCCCCAGCATTTT. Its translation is CASSKGERPQHF.

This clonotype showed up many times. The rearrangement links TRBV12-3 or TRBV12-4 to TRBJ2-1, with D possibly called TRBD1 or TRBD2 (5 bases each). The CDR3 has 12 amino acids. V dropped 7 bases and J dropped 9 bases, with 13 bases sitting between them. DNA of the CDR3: TGTGCCAGCACTAGAGGGGCTGCTGAGCAGTTCTTC. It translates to CASTRGAAEQFF.

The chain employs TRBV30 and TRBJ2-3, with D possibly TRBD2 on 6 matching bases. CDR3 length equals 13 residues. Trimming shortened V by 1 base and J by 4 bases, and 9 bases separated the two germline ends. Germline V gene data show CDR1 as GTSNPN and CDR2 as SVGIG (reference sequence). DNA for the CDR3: TGTGCCTGGAGTGGGACTACTCCAGATACGCAGTATTTT. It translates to CAWSGTTPDTQYF.

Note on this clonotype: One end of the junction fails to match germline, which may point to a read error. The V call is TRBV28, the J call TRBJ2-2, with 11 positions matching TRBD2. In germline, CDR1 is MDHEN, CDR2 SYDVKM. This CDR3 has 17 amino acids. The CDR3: CTSSPILTSGVPGELFF. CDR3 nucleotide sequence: TGTACCAGCAGTCCCATCCTGACTAGCGGGGTACCCGGGGAGCTGTTTTTT.

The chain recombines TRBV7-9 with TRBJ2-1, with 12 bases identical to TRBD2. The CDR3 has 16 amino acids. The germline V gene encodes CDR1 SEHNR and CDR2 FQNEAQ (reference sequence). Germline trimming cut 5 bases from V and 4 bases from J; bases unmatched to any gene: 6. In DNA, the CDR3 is TGTGCCAGCAGCCCTGTACTAGCGGGGGGTTACAATGAGCAGTTCTTC. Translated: CASSPVLAGGYNEQFF. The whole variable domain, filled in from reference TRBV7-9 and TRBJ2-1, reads DTGVSQNPRHKITKRGQNVTFRCDPISEHNRLYWYRQTLGQGPEFLTYFQNEAQLEKSRLLSDRFSAERPKGSFSTLEIQRTEQGDSAMYLCASSPVLAGGYNEQFFGPGTRLTVL.

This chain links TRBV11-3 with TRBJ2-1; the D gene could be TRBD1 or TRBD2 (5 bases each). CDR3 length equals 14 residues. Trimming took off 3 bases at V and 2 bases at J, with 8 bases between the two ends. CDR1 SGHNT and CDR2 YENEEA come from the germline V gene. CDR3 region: CASSLGVTYNEQFF. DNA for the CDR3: TGTGCCAGCAGCTTGGGGGTTACCTACAATGAGCAGTTCTTC.

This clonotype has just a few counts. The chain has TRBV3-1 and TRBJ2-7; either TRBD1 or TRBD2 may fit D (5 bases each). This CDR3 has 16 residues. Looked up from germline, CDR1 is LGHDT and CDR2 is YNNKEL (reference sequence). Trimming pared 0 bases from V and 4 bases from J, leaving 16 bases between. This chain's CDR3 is CASSQDSVGERYEQYF. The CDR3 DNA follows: TGTGCCAGCAGCCAAGATTCGGTGGGGGAGCGGTACGAGCAGTACTTC.

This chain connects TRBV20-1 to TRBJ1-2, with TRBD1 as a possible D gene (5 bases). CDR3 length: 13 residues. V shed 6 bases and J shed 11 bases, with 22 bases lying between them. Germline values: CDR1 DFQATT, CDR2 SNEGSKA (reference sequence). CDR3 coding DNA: TGCAGTGCCCCGGGGCGGGCTAACTATCGATACACCTTC. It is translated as CSAPGRANYRYTF.

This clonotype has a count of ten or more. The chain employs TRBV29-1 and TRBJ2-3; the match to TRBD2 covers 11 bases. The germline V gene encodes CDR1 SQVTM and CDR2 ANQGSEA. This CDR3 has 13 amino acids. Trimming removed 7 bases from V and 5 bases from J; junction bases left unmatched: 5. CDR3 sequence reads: CSGGLAVGDTQYF. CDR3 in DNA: TGCAGCGGGGGACTAGCGGTTGGAGATACGCAGTATTTT.

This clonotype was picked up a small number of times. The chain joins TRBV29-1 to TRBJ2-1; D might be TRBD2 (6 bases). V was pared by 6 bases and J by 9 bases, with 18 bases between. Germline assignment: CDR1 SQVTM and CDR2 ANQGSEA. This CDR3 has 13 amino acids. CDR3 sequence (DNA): TGCAGCGTCCCTAGCGCTGGGAGATCTGAGCAGTTCTTC. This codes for CSVPSAGRSEQFF.

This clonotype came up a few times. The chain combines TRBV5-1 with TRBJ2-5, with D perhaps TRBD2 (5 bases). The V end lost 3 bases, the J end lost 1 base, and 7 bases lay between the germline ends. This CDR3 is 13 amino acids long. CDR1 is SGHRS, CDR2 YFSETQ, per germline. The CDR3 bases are TGCGCCAGCAGCTCCGGGATCCAAGAGACCCAGTACTTC. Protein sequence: CASSSGIQETQYF.